This T cell receptor (beta chain) was recorded in a study of cytotoxic CD8 clonotypes in ibrutinib-treated CLL. The wider study: Patients gave response samples after a median approximately eleven months of treatment, range 6 to 36. Study-wide findings and caveats: Sustained-remission and progressing patients were not sampled at matched times.

TCRdb's copy holds only in-frame clones and misses some; the assay was immunoSEQ multiplex PCR. This sample yields some 200,000 clones, of which about three quarters are seen a single time; roughly 5.9% belongs to the top ten. V gave up 5 bases and J gave up 3 bases; unmatched junction bases: 7. Germline values: CDR1 GTSNPN, CDR2 SVGIG (reference sequence). The CDR3 is 15 amino acids. This clone was detected only a few times. Its antigen is not identified. The chain is built from TRBV30 and TRBJ1-6; 7 positions agree with TRBD1. This specimen was PBMCs, taken after 12 months of ibrutinib treatment. The clonotype comes from a human donor with chronic lymphocytic leukemia. In DNA, the CDR3 is TGTGCCTGGGGGAGTCGGGACAGCTATAATTCACCCCTCCACTTT. It specifies CAWGSRDSYNSPLHF.